This TCR beta chain comes out of a study of T cells in Graves' hyperthyroidism and ophthalmopathy (dated by TCRdb to between 2018 and 2020). About the full investigation: Peripheral blood was collected at initial diagnosis, before any treatment. A discovery cohort of roughly 100 patients, approximately 44 with Graves' ophthalmopathy and 55 to 60 with stable Graves' hyperthyroidism, was used to find distinguishing TCR V-J signatures. An independent validation cohort of about 19 hyperthyroidism patients and approximately 17 patients who later progressed to ophthalmopathy tested prospective prediction of ophthalmopathy. For training and testing, the 100 or so patients in the discovery cohort were randomly divided in a 7:3 ratio. In about six Graves' hyperthyroidism patients, the study also compared T-cell repertoires from thyroid tissue with T-cell repertoires from blood. After sampling, hyperthyroidism patients received methimazole starting at 30 mg daily, and ophthalmopathy patients received high-dose intravenous methylprednisolone. TCR Vbeta CDR3 sequencing of 130 to 150 peripheral blood samples (43 ophthalmopathy, roughly 72 hyperthyroidism and around 17 progressor patients) is reported in the paper.

Points the paper makes about the study in general: In cross-validation, a model built on a 13 V-J signature told ophthalmopathy apart from stable hyperthyroidism with about 90% sensitivity and about 81% specificity, and in testing the same model reached 80%/75%. No statistical method was used to set the sample size in advance, and investigators knew the group allocation. Most expanded thyroid clonotypes (frequency above 0.001) were also found in blood, which suggests that blood repertoires may mirror thyroid immune responses. In validation, the model predicted progression to ophthalmopathy with approximately 71% sensitivity and about 72% specificity, a median of 6.5 months before onset.

Stable Graves' hyperthyroidism was defined as no progression to ophthalmopathy during 18 months of follow-up. Hyperthyroidism patients were aged 18 to 65 years and newly diagnosed, with disease duration of less than 2 months. Patients with uncontrolled infections, other autoimmune diseases, pregnancy or lactation were excluded. Diagnoses relied on clinical symptoms, serum thyroxine and TRAb, thyroid ultrasound and orbital computed tomography. PBMCs were separated from 10 ml of fresh peripheral blood using Ficoll-Paque density gradient centrifugation. Total RNA was extracted using Trizol reagent, and RNA quality was assessed on an Agilent 2100 Bioanalyzer. The CDR3 has 14 amino acids, counting the end cysteine and phenylalanine. CDR3 DNA is the only sequence kept; it has 42 bases, read in frame from the first base. The germline V gene provides CDR1 SGHTA and CDR2 FQGNSA. At the junction V is shortened by 1 base and J by 1 base, with 7 bases in between.

TCR beta CDR3 regions were amplified from RNA transcripts. A first-round RT-PCR of the TCR CDR3 used the HTBI primer set with the Qiagen OneStep RT-PCR kit. Libraries were constructed in a second round of multiplex PCR, after which size selection and purification were carried out. The libraries were sequenced on an Illumina HiSeq2000 using paired-end 100 bp reads. In the paper's pipeline: SOAPnuke was used to process the raw data, with reads discarded if the reads contained adapters or uncalled bases, had a mean Phred below 15, or lacked an exact constant-primer or identifier match. High-quality paired reads were merged using COPE v1.2.5, and each unique nucleotide sequence was defined as a clonotype. MiTCR v1.1 was used to align the clonotypes against IMGT TRBV, TRBD and TRBJ reference segments. The analysis was restricted to V-J combinations with a frequency above 0.0001, which together covered 99.2% of the repertoires. The TCS score was defined as the ratio of F50 (clonal expansion) to E x V (chaos), calculated using BLOSUM62-based TCRdist between CDR3 peptides within each V-J. Welch's t-statistics and random forest reduced several hundred V-J features to 13, which were used in a naive Bayes classifier (R e1071). The public sequencing data were trimmed at Q25 with fastp and processed into clonotypes with MiXCR by TCRdb, which kept only in-frame beta chains. Every entry covers one CDR3 protein and lists the most common genes and DNA from its rows. These V and J calls derive from TCRdb rather than the authors' analysis. This sample holds more than 500,000 distinct CDR3 sequences; 15% to 20% were observed only once. Jointly, the top ten make up approximately 3.9% of the sample.

This clonotype was observed at least ten times. The clone's antigen remains unknown. No clone much larger than this one lies a single base away; base qualities are absent. The sequence was collected from a woman between 25 and 40 years old with Graves' hyperthyroidism. The specimen was blood. The rearranged chain carries TRBV7-2 and TRBJ1-1, with the D gene uncertain. Here the CDR3 is given as CASSLDVANTEAFF. The DNA is as follows: TGTGCCAGCAGCTTAGACGTAGCGAACACTGAAGCTTTCTTT.